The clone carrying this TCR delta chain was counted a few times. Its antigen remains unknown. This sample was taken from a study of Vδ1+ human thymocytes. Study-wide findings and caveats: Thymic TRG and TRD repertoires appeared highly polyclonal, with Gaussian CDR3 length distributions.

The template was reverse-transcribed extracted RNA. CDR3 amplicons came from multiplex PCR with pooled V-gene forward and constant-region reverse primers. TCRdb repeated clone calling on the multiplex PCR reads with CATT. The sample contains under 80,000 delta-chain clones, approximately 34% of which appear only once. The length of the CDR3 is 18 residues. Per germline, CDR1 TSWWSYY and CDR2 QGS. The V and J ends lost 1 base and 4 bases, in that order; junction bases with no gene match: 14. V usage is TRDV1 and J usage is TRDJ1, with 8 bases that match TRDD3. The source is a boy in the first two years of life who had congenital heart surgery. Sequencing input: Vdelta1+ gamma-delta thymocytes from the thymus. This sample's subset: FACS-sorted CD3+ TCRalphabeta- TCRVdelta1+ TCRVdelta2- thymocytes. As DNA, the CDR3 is TGTGCTCTTGGGGAACCCATTCGACAGCTGGGGGACGGCGATAAACTCATCTTT. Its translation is CALGEPIRQLGDGDKLIF.